These 21 T cell receptor beta chains originate from one sample sequenced in a study of shared clonotypes between healthy human individuals. Only in-frame clones appear in the TCRdb table, and some are missing; sequencing was by immunoSEQ multiplex PCR. This table holds about 1 million clones, 65% to 75% found once. The source material was memory CD4+ T cells sorted from blood. This sample's subset: CD45RA-negative fraction. The source of these receptors is a man between 18 and 35 years old in good health.

The V call is TRBV9, the J call TRBJ2-1; D call uncertain. The CDR3 length is 14 residues. Per germline, CDR1 SGDLS and CDR2 YYNGEE. Between the trimmed V and J ends, which lost 0 bases and 0 bases, there was a span of 4 bases. The CDR3, as DNA: TGTGCCAGCAGCGTAGAAGGCTCCTACAATGAGCAGTTCTTC. It specifies CASSVEGSYNEQFF.

This clone was detected a few times. The same CDR3 is also encoded by other DNA sequences in this sample. The rearrangement uses TRBV2 and TRBJ1-5; D possibly corresponds to TRBD1 (6 bases). The CDR3 loop spans 14 amino acids. Looked up from germline, CDR1 is SNHLY and CDR2 is FYNNEI. V was trimmed by 1 base and J by 3 bases, leaving 7 bases between them. DNA of the CDR3: TGTGCCAGCAGTGAAGACAGGGCCAATCAGCCCCAGCATTTT. Amino acids: CASSEDRANQPQHF.

This clone came up many times. The rearrangement joins TRBV4-1 to TRBJ1-1; no clear D gene. The germline V and J ends were trimmed by 7 bases and 2 bases, with 11 bases remaining between them. The length of the CDR3 is 13 residues. Germline values: CDR1 MGHRA, CDR2 YSYEKL. In DNA form, the CDR3 reads TGCGCCAGCAAGCCATTTGGAAACACTGAAGCTTTCTTT. The encoded protein is CASKPFGNTEAFF.

DNA of the CDR3: TGTGCCAGCAGCTTACCAGGGGGAAGTCAAAAACTGTTTTTT. The encoded protein is CASSLPGGSQKLFF. The V call is TRBV5-8, the J call TRBJ1-4; 7 bases fit TRBD1. The V gene end was trimmed by 2 bases and the J gene end by 9 bases; junction bases not matched to a gene: 7. CDR1 SGHTS and CDR2 YDEGEE come from the germline V gene. This CDR3 has 14 residues.

The chain carries TRBV6-1 and TRBJ2-7; 11 bases match TRBD2. Germline CDR1 and CDR2: MNHNS and SASEGT. This CDR3 is built from 15 residues. V was pared by 5 bases and J by 5 bases, with 8 bases of the junction left unmatched. This CDR3 reads CASSQISGRADEQYF. CDR3 bases: TGTGCCAGCAGTCAAATTAGCGGGAGGGCCGACGAGCAGTACTTC.

In the case of this clone: Other nucleotide sequences in the sample specify the same CDR3. The chain carries TRBV6-6 and TRBJ2-3, with D uncertain. Germline CDR1 reads MNHNY; CDR2 reads SVGAGI (reference sequence). V shed 0 bases and J shed 5 bases, with 3 bases lying between them. The CDR3 loop spans 12 amino acids. DNA of the CDR3: TGTGCCAGCAGTTACTCGAAAGATACGCAGTATTTT. Its protein product is CASSYSKDTQYF.

The chain joins TRBV5-8 to TRBJ2-3, with TRBD2 matching 8 bases. This CDR3 has 16 residues. Trimming removed 4 bases from V and 2 bases from J; junction bases left unmatched: 9. Germline loops: CDR1 SGHTS, CDR2 YDEGEE. The CDR3 reads CASSRRAGGNTDTQYF. The CDR3 DNA reads TGTGCCAGCAGCCGGAGGGCGGGGGGAAACACAGATACGCAGTATTTT.

This clone was detected a few times. V and J are TRBV2 and TRBJ2-1, with 11 positions matching TRBD1. The J segment lost 5 bases and the V segment lost 6 bases, leaving 3 bases of the junction unmatched. This CDR3 is built from 14 residues. Germline lookup yields CDR1 SNHLY and CDR2 FYNNEI. CDR3 residues: CASSWDRGDNEQFF. The CDR3 DNA is TGTGCCAGCAGCTGGGACAGGGGGGACAATGAGCAGTTCTTC.

This chain links TRBV18 with TRBJ1-5; 10 bases are a match to TRBD1. The germline CDR1 and CDR2 sequences are KGHSH and LQKENI. The CDR3 has 16 amino acids. Trimming at V came to 1 base and at J to 2 bases, leaving 2 bases not matched to a gene. CDR3: CASSPLGTGGNQPQHF. The CDR3 DNA sequence: TGTGCCAGCTCACCACTTGGGACAGGGGGCAATCAGCCCCAGCATTTT.

The V and J genes are TRBV7-6 and TRBJ1-5, with 8 bases aligning to TRBD1. Germline trimming cut 5 bases from V and 6 bases from J; bases unmatched to any gene: 9. The CDR3 runs 15 residues. CDR1 is SGHVS and CDR2 is FNYEAQ in the germline V gene. CDR3 loop: CASSPAQGVTQPQHF. DNA for the CDR3: TGTGCCAGCAGCCCCGCACAGGGGGTAACTCAGCCCCAGCATTTT.

This clone was detected a few times. The genes are TRBV30 and TRBJ1-4, with 7 bases lining up with TRBD1. This CDR3 is built from 14 residues. Trimming removed 2 bases from V and 3 bases from J; junction bases left unmatched: 3. The germline V gene encodes CDR1 GTSNPN and CDR2 SVGIG (reference sequence). The CDR3 nucleotides are TGTGCCTGGAGTAGGGGACAGTCTAATGAAAAACTGTTTTTT. This sequence encodes CAWSRGQSNEKLFF.

To note about this clone: A much larger clone is a single base away; this may be a read error. The chain links TRBV7-8 to TRBJ2-3; no clear D gene. CDR1 is SGHVS, CDR2 FQNEAQ, per germline. V was shortened by 3 bases and J by 0 bases, with 7 bases between the two germline ends. This CDR3 is built from 14 residues. The CDR3 is CASSFGASTDTQYF. The CDR3 region has the DNA TGTGCCAGCAGCTTCGGAGCTAGCACAGATACGCAGTATTTT.

The chain has TRBV15 and TRBJ2-7; 8 positions agree with TRBD1. CDR1 is LNHNV, CDR2 YYDKDF, per germline (reference sequence). The CDR3 is 17 residues long. Trimming cost V 0 bases and J 0 bases; bases outside gene matches: 7. CDR3 DNA: TGTGCCACCAGCAGAGAACACTCCGGGACAGGCTCCTACGAGCAGTACTTC. As protein: CATSREHSGTGSYEQYF.

This rearrangement joins TRBV7-6 to TRBJ1-5; D perhaps matches TRBD1 (5 bases). The CDR3 length is 16 residues. Germline V gene sequence: CDR1 SGHVS, CDR2 FNYEAQ. V was shortened by 2 bases and J by 3 bases, with 14 bases between the two germline ends. The CDR3 coding sequence is TGTGCCAGCAGCTTATTCACAGGAGAGGTCAATCAGCCCCAGCATTTT. Protein: CASSLFTGEVNQPQHF. Variable domain in full (rest from reference TRBV7-6 and TRBJ1-5): GAGVSQSPRYKVTKRGQDVALRCDPISGHVSLYWYRQALGQGPEFLTYFNYEAQQDKSGLPNDRFSAERPEGSISTLTIQRTEQRDSAMYRCASSLFTGEVNQPQHFGDGTRLSIL.

The chain uses TRBV6-1 and TRBJ2-6; 9 positions match TRBD2. Germline lookup yields CDR1 MNHNS and CDR2 SASEGT. V shed 4 bases and J 4 bases; nucleotides not matched to a gene: 2. This CDR3 comprises 15 residues. The CDR3 spells CASSGGGAGANVLTF. The CDR3, as DNA: TGTGCCAGCAGTGGCGGGGGGGCCGGGGCCAACGTCCTGACTTTC.

J is TRBJ2-1 and V is TRBV5-4; 8 positions match TRBD1. The CDR3 is 15 amino acids. The germline V gene has CDR1 SGHNT and CDR2 YYREEE (reference sequence). Germline trimming cut 4 bases from V and 3 bases from J; bases unmatched to any gene: 6. In nucleotides, the CDR3 is TGTGCCAGCAGCCTTGGGACAGGCGTCTACAATGAGCAGTTCTTC. Its protein product is CASSLGTGVYNEQFF.

The genes are TRBV28 and TRBJ1-2, with D unclear. Trimming stripped 4 bases from V and 7 bases from J, with 16 bases between. Germline V gene sequence: CDR1 MDHEN, CDR2 SYDVKM. The CDR3 spans 14 residues. The CDR3: CASSSLNAEGGYTF. In DNA form, the CDR3 reads TGTGCCAGCAGTTCGCTGAATGCGGAGGGTGGCTACACCTTC.

This clone showed up many times. The CDR3 sequence is CASSDNANTGELFF. In nucleotides, the CDR3 is TGTGCCAGTAGTGACAATGCGAACACCGGGGAGCTGTTTTTT. The chain has TRBV19 and TRBJ2-2, with D unresolved. V lost 5 bases to trimming and J lost 0 bases, with 7 bases between them. The CDR3 runs to 14 residues. Germline CDR1 reads LNHDA; CDR2 reads SQIVND (reference sequence).

This clone was observed a handful of times. The chain carries TRBV25-1 and TRBJ1-4; D not certain. Trimming left V 10 bases short and J 0 bases short, with 6 bases between. Germline V gene lookup returns CDR1 MGHDK and CDR2 SYGVNS. This CDR3 region has 12 residues. The CDR3: CATFATNEKLFF. DNA for the CDR3: TGTGCCACCTTTGCAACTAATGAAAAACTGTTTTTT.

The rearrangement links TRBV6-5 to TRBJ2-1; D unclear. Per germline, CDR1 MNHEY and CDR2 SVGAGI. This CDR3 comprises 15 residues. V lost 6 bases, J lost 0 bases, and 12 bases lay in between. CDR3 residues: CASSRSESSYNEQFF. Written as DNA, the CDR3 is TGTGCCAGCAGCCGATCAGAGAGCTCCTACAATGAGCAGTTCTTC.

This chain links TRBV4-3 with TRBJ1-2, with D perhaps matching TRBD1 (5 bases). Looked up from germline, CDR1 is LGHNA and CDR2 is YSLEER. There are 16 residues in the CDR3. With 0 bases removed from V and 7 bases from J, the gap between germline ends came to 18 bases. This chain's CDR3 is CASSQDPNGQGGGYTF. The DNA for the CDR3 is TGCGCCAGCAGCCAAGACCCCAATGGCCAGGGCGGTGGCTACACCTTC.